The following is a T cell receptor beta chain sequence with its context. This sample is drawn from a study of blood T cell repertoires in COVID-19. About the research overall: Both acute and convalescent COVID-19 samples were obtained from the United States, Italy and Spain.

The table came from immunoSEQ multiplex PCR; TCRdb's copy has only in-frame clones and leaves some out. The top ten clones hold 11% of a sample with roughly 260,000 clones, about nine tenths of them seen once. This TCR was recovered from a woman in her 30s with COVID-19, enrolled during active disease. The specimen was peripheral blood.

The DNA of the CDR3 is TGTGCCAGCATTCCCGGGGCGGGGACGGGAGGGGAAAAACTGTTTTTT. This encodes CASIPGAGTGGEKLFF. This chain joins TRBV28 and TRBJ1-4; tentative D call: TRBD1 (5 bases). The CDR3 totals 16 residues. V was shortened by 7 bases and J by 8 bases, with 23 bases between the two germline ends. Germline CDR1 and CDR2: MDHEN and SYDVKM.